The TCR beta chain described here comes from a study of vaccination effects on CD4 cells after COVID-19 (dated by TCRdb to 2021 to 2024). A note on the overall study: Each participant received two doses of an mRNA SARS-CoV-2 vaccine, either BNT162b2 or mRNA-1273. The study compared SARS-CoV-2 spike-specific CD4+ TCR repertoires before and after mRNA vaccination in COVID-19 convalescent patients and infection-naive vaccine recipients. The full study included 9 to 10 COVID-19 convalescent patients and a few SARS-CoV-2-naive healthy vaccine recipients. The Oncomine TCR Beta short-read assay on an Illumina iSeq 100 was used to sequence cultures from other donors in the study.

Libraries were built with the immunoSEQ multiplex PCR assay. DNA from the cultured, isolated CD4+ T cells was subjected to TCR beta CDR3 sequencing. Processing in the source paper ran as follows. Non-productive TCR sequences were discarded, and reads were trimmed to the CDR3 region, with only CDR3s of 7 or more amino acids retained. The MANAFEST web app was used to identify antigen-specific clonotypes by comparing expansion in peptide wells with expansion in reference cultures. To be called positive, a clone needed expansion at FDR<0.05 compared with the reference and with all other wells, an odds ratio greater than 5, and a frequency greater than 0.1% in two replicate wells. Clonotypes significantly expanded in SARS-CoV-2 spike wells and in at least one common cold coronavirus spike condition were defined as cross-reactive. CDR3 similarity was assessed by Levenshtein distance with the stringdist R package, and unrooted trees were built with ape in R 3.6.1. The table was pulled from immuneACCESS by TCRdb, which kept in-frame rearrangements only. Such tables lose some clones; where checked, under half of the loss comes from unresolved V genes, and the rest has no known cause. The V and J calls and the clone size are those of that table, but D and trimming were determined from the DNA. In this sample the table shows under 30,000 clones, more than 70% of which occur a single time. The ten biggest clones cover about a tenth of the sample.

In the ViraFEST assay, PBMC were stimulated with viral peptide pools, and antigen-specific CD4+ T cell clonotypes were then identified by expansion using TCR sequencing. After approximately 11 days of culture, CD4+ T cells were isolated with the EasySep CD4+ T cell isolation kit. None of the healthy vaccine recipients had a prior SARS-CoV-2 infection, which was confirmed by nucleocapsid antibody tests that came back negative both before and after vaccination. A few million PBMC per well were cultured with 10 ug/ml peptides in IMDM containing roughly 5% human AB serum, about 9 IU/ml IL-2 and gentamicin. On days 3 and 7, half of the culture medium was replaced with fresh IL-2-containing medium. Unless otherwise noted, each peptide stimulation condition was cultured in triplicate wells. Using Ficoll-Paque Plus gradient centrifugation, PBMC were separated from whole blood and then either used fresh or cryopreserved at -140C. Overlapping peptide pools spanned the spike proteins of SARS-CoV-2 and the common cold coronaviruses HCoV-NL63, HCoV-OC43 and HCoV-229E. The QIAamp micro DNA kit was used to extract genomic DNA from the cultured CD4+ T cells.

Per the germline V gene, KGHDR is the CDR1 and SFDVKD is the CDR2. Unmatched junction bases come to 4, with V trimmed by 5 bases and J by 2 bases. Including the terminal cysteine and phenylalanine, the CDR3 comprises 15 residues. The read is trimmed to its CDR3 DNA, 45 bases read in frame from base 1. About this clone: Its antigen is not yet known. Base qualities are not recorded, but no much larger clone differs from it by a single base.

Summary of the overall study and its limitations: Among healthy vaccine recipients, nearly all vaccine-induced clones were SARS-CoV-2 mono-reactive, and just 1 of 255 was cross-reactive with common cold coronaviruses. At late post-vaccination timepoints, both infection-induced and vaccine-induced clones showed marked clonal contraction, consistent with waning T cell responses. Only a small number of convalescent patients were included, and no early post-infection timepoints were available, which limited the study.

Sample: CD4+ T cells from PBMCs cultured with HCoV-NL63 spike peptides, taken before COVID-19 vaccination. Taken with the paper, the label for cell subset or site translates to: HCoV-NL63 spike overlapping peptide pool stimulation. The sequence links TRBV24-1 to TRBJ2-1; 8 central bases correspond to TRBD2. This receptor was taken from a human donor who received a COVID-19 vaccine. The nucleotides read TGTGCCACCAGTGTCCCAGCGGGGGCCTACAATGAGCAGTTCTTC. The translation is CATSVPAGAYNEQFF.